This passage covers 28 T cell receptor beta chains from one sample sequenced in a study of T cell repertoires in aging, cancer and after chemotherapy. TCR beta rearrangements were amplified from peripheral blood genomic DNA. Rearranged V-D-J TRB sequences were amplified with a mixed TRB-A/B primer pool. MiXCR, run by TCRdb on the multiplex PCR reads, gives a single entry per CDR3 protein. Of 6,500 to 9,500 distinct CDR3 sequences listed, 20% to 25% are singletons. The sample taken for sequencing was blood. The receptors stem from a human donor with a blood cancer.

This clonotype was counted a few times. The chain uses TRBV6-4 and TRBJ1-3; D is perhaps TRBD1 (6 bases). Germline V gives CDR1 MRHNA, CDR2 SNTAGT. Deletions cut 4 bases from V and 8 bases from J, with 15 bases between. The CDR3 sequence is 14 residues long. The DNA for the CDR3 is TGTGCCAGCAGTGCCGGGACAAGGGTTGACACCATATATTTT. This sequence encodes CASSAGTRVDTIYF.

This chain uses TRBV5-1 with TRBJ2-3, with a weak D call TRBD2 (7 bases). This CDR3 is built from 15 residues. Germline V gives CDR1 SGHRS, CDR2 YFSETQ. The V end was cut by 2 bases, the J end by 6 bases, with 16 bases between. CDR3: CASSLEGGARDTQYF. The CDR3 DNA is TGCGCCAGCAGCTTAGAGGGGGGGGCTCGGGATACGCAGTATTTT.

This clonotype is medium-sized within its sample. The chain employs TRBV5-6 and TRBJ1-2; D might be TRBD1 (5 bases). V gave up 4 bases and J gave up 1 base, with 11 bases separating them. This CDR3 comprises 14 residues. Germline V lookup: CDR1 SGHDT, CDR2 YYEEEE. The CDR3, as DNA: TGTGCCAGCAGCAGACAGAACCTTAACTATGGCTACACCTTC. Residues: CASSRQNLNYGYTF.

This clonotype is labeled medium-sized. The J gene is TRBJ1-5, the V gene TRBV6-2 or TRBV6-3; D is unresolved. Trimming removed 0 bases at V and 2 bases at J, with 11 bases between. The germline CDR1 and CDR2 sequences are MNHEY and SVGEGT. CDR3 length: 16 amino acids. DNA for the CDR3: TGTGCCAGCAGTTACTCCCTGCCCACAGGCAATCAGCCCCAGCATTTT. Translating it yields CASSYSLPTGNQPQHF.

This chain uses TRBV7-9 with TRBJ2-7, with D unclear. The V gene's germline CDR1 is SEHNR and CDR2 FQNEAQ (reference sequence). Between the trimmed V and J ends, which lost 6 bases and 1 base, there was a span of 19 bases. The CDR3 covers 16 residues. This CDR3 is CASRPIEAGDSYEQYF. The CDR3 nucleotides are TGTGCCAGCAGACCGATTGAGGCAGGTGATTCCTACGAGCAGTACTTC.

This clonotype qualifies as medium-sized (0.01 to 0.1%). The chain carries TRBV6-2 or TRBV6-3 and TRBJ2-3, with 10 bases aligning to TRBD2. V was clipped by 5 bases and J by 2 bases; unmatched bases: 1. Germline V gives CDR1 MNHEY, CDR2 SVGEGT. The CDR3 covers 14 residues. CDR3 coding DNA: TGTGCCAGCAGTAGCGGGGGGGCCACAGATACGCAGTATTTT. Protein sequence: CASSSGGATDTQYF.

The chain employs TRBV6-2 or TRBV6-3 and TRBJ2-3; 13 bases match TRBD2. J lost 3 bases, V lost 4 bases, and 7 bases had no gene match. CDR3 length equals 17 residues. Germline V lookup: CDR1 MNHEY, CDR2 SVGEGT. The CDR3 DNA sequence: TGTGCCAGCAGTTTCCTGGGACTAGCGGGAAAGACAGATACGCAGTATTTT. Its protein product is CASSFLGLAGKTDTQYF.

The V and J genes are TRBV6-2 or TRBV6-3 and TRBJ1-5; 9 positions match TRBD1. The V gene end was trimmed by 6 bases and the J gene end by 7 bases; junction bases not matched to a gene: 7. CDR1 is MNHEY, CDR2 SVGEGT, per germline. The CDR3 spans 14 residues. This CDR3 is CASRDGQGMQPQHF. The CDR3 DNA sequence: TGTGCCAGCAGAGACGGACAGGGGATGCAGCCCCAGCATTTT.

In this sample, this clonotype turned up once. The chain links TRBV19 to TRBJ2-7, with 9 positions matching TRBD1. This CDR3 has 15 residues. Per germline, CDR1 LNHDA and CDR2 SQIVND (reference sequence). The trim removed 5 bases at V and 3 bases at J, leaving 8 bases unmatched. The DNA for the CDR3 is TGTGCCAGTAGTTGGGGACAGGGCTTCCGCTACGAGCAGTACTTC. This sequence encodes CASSWGQGFRYEQYF.

In its sample, this clonotype ranks as medium-sized. The chain couples TRBV6-6 to TRBJ1-5; 8 bases match TRBD1. Germline V gene data show CDR1 as MNHNY and CDR2 as SVGAGI (reference sequence). CDR3 length: 16 residues. J lost 0 bases, V lost 6 bases, and 7 bases had no gene match. The DNA of the CDR3 is TGTGCCAGCAGACCAGGGGGCCTGTATAGCAATCAGCCCCAGCATTTT. It translates to CASRPGGLYSNQPQHF.

As concerns this clonotype: This may be a read error, as it is one base from a much larger clone. The J gene is TRBJ2-7, the V gene TRBV5-6; 7 nucleotides match TRBD2. V dropped 5 bases and J dropped 2; count of bases not matched to a gene: 7. Germline CDR1 is SGHDT and CDR2 is YYEEEE. This CDR3 has 14 amino acids. The CDR3 loop reads CASSKERDPYEQYF. CDR3 coding DNA: TGTGCCAGCAGTAAAGAGCGGGACCCCTACGAGCAGTACTTC. Supplemented by reference TRBV5-6 and TRBJ2-7, the full variable domain reads DAGVTQSPTHLIKTRGQQVTLRCSPKSGHDTVSWYQQALGQGPQFIFQYYEEEERQRGNFPDRFSGHQFPNYSSELNVNALLLGDSALYLCASSKERDPYEQYFGPGTRLTVT.

In its sample, this clonotype is medium-sized. V and J are TRBV6-1 and TRBJ1-1; D is possibly TRBD1 (6 bases). V gave up 2 bases and J gave up 1 base, with 8 bases separating them. CDR1 MNHNS and CDR2 SASEGT come from the germline V gene. The CDR3 sequence is 14 residues long. CDR3 amino acids: CASSEQGRNTEAFF. CDR3 sequence (DNA): TGTGCCAGCAGTGAACAGGGGCGGAACACTGAAGCTTTCTTT.

This clonotype is a singleton in its sample. The rearrangement links TRBV19 to TRBJ2-3, with 7 positions matching TRBD1. The CDR3 is 14 residues long. Germline CDR1 and CDR2: LNHDA and SQIVND (reference sequence). Germline trimming cut 10 bases from V and 4 bases from J; bases unmatched to any gene: 11. The CDR3 loop reads CATGDSGGADTQYF. CDR3 nucleotides: TGTGCCACCGGGGACAGCGGTGGCGCAGATACGCAGTATTTT.

By frequency in the sample, this clonotype is medium-sized. V usage is TRBV30 and J usage is TRBJ1-2, with D maybe TRBD1 (5 bases). V lost 1 base to trimming and J lost 4 bases, with 13 bases between them. Germline CDR1 and CDR2: GTSNPN and SVGIG (reference sequence). The CDR3 length is 14 residues. The CDR3 reads CAWSGGRVSYGYTF. The CDR3, as DNA: TGTGCCTGGAGTGGTGGCAGGGTTTCCTATGGCTACACCTTC. The whole variable domain, filled in from reference TRBV30 and TRBJ1-2, reads SQTIHQWPATLVQPVGSPLSLECTVEGTSNPNLYWYRQAAGRGLQLLFYSVGIGQISSEVPQNLSASRPQDRQFILSSKKLLLSDSGFYLCAWSGGRVSYGYTFGSGTRLTVV.

V gene TRBV27 combines with J gene TRBJ2-1; D is ambiguous. The CDR3 length is 13 residues. Germline loops: CDR1 MNHEY, CDR2 SMNVEV (reference sequence). Trimming removed 4 bases at V and 0 bases at J, with 4 bases between. CDR3 nucleotides: TGTGCCAGCAGTTACAGCTCCTACAATGAGCAGTTCTTC. Translated: CASSYSSYNEQFF.

Judged by abundance, this clonotype is medium-sized (0.01 to 0.1%). V and J are TRBV29-1 and TRBJ1-1, with TRBD1 matching 7 bases. The V segment lost 5 bases and the J segment 0 bases; nucleotides outside the gene matches: 6. The germline V gene has CDR1 SQVTM and CDR2 ANQGSEA. This CDR3 has 14 amino acids. The CDR3 here is CSVQGGVLNTEAFF. CDR3 sequence (DNA): TGCAGCGTTCAGGGGGGGGTTCTGAACACTGAAGCTTTCTTT.

The chain is built from TRBV15 and TRBJ2-7, with 11 bases aligning to TRBD1. The CDR3 consists of 16 residues. CDR1 LNHNV and CDR2 YYDKDF come from the germline V gene (reference sequence). The V segment lost 4 bases and the J segment 2 bases; nucleotides outside the gene matches: 7. Here the CDR3 reads CATSTEGQGAPYEQYF. CDR3 bases: TGTGCCACCAGCACAGAAGGACAGGGGGCCCCCTACGAGCAGTACTTC.

The gene calls are TRBV5-1 and TRBJ1-2; 11 bases are shared with TRBD1. The CDR3 consists of 16 residues. The V and J ends lost 3 bases and 4 bases, in that order; junction bases with no gene match: 8. CDR1 and CDR2 from the germline V gene are SGHRS and YFSETQ. This CDR3 reads CASSWTGTGGVYGYTF. The CDR3 region has the DNA TGCGCCAGCAGCTGGACCGGGACAGGGGGAGTCTATGGCTACACCTTC. Full variable domain (missing parts from reference TRBV5-1 and TRBJ1-2): KAGVTQTPRYLIKTRGQQVTLSCSPISGHRSVSWYQQTPGQGLQFLFEYFSETQRNKGNFPGRFSGRQFSNSRSEMNVSTLELGDSALYLCASSWTGTGGVYGYTFGSGTRLTVV.

This clonotype turned up a few times. This rearrangement joins TRBV7-9 to TRBJ2-7; D is perhaps TRBD1 (5 bases). Germline V gives CDR1 SEHNR, CDR2 FQNEAQ (reference sequence). The V gene lost 5 bases and the J gene lost 5 bases, with 10 bases spanning the gap. The CDR3 is 12 amino acids. The CDR3 DNA reads as TGTGCCAGCAGCCCCAGGGTAAACGAGCAGTACTTC. Protein product: CASSPRVNEQYF.

The sample holds a few counts of this clonotype. This chain connects TRBV10-3 to TRBJ2-7; 10 positions agree with TRBD1. The CDR3 contains 15 residues. Trimming removed 5 bases from V and 6 bases from J; junction bases left unmatched: 10. Germline assignment: CDR1 ENHRY and CDR2 SYGVKD. The CDR3 loop is CAISPSGTGVGEQYF. For the CDR3, the DNA is TGTGCCATCAGTCCCTCCGGGACAGGGGTCGGCGAGCAGTACTTC.

The J gene is TRBJ2-2, the V gene TRBV7-2; tentative D call: TRBD1 (6 bases). This CDR3 spans 14 amino acids. The germline V gene encodes CDR1 SGHTA and CDR2 FQGNSA. Trimming pared 4 bases from V and 3 bases from J, leaving 9 bases between. This CDR3 is CASSSPGDTGELFF. The CDR3 DNA is TGTGCCAGCAGCTCCCCAGGGGACACCGGGGAGCTGTTTTTT. Based on the CDR3 plus reference TRBV7-2 and TRBJ2-2, the full variable domain is GAGVSQSPSNKVTEKGKDVELRCDPISGHTALYWYRQSLGQGLEFLIYFQGNSAPDKSGLPSDRFSAERTGGSVSTLTIQRTQQEDSAVYLCASSSPGDTGELFFGEGSRLTVL.

This clonotype is medium-sized. The chain is built from TRBV29-1 and TRBJ2-7, with TRBD1 identical over 7 bases. The CDR3 is 14 amino acids. The V gene's germline CDR1 is SQVTM and CDR2 ANQGSEA. V lost 5 bases to trimming and J lost 3 bases; unmatched junction nucleotides: 10. The CDR3 coding sequence is TGCAGCGTTTCTCCCCCGGGACAGATCTACGAGCAGTACTTC. This codes for CSVSPPGQIYEQYF.

This clonotype occurred many times. The CDR3 DNA reads as TGTGCCAGCAGTTACTCGACAGATAGCAATCAGCCCCAGCATTTT. Its protein product is CASSYSTDSNQPQHF. The chain is built from TRBV6-2 or TRBV6-3 and TRBJ1-5, with D perhaps matching TRBD1 (5 bases). Germline CDR1 reads MNHEY; CDR2 reads SVGEGT. V was pared by 0 bases and J by 0 bases, with 6 bases between. The CDR3 sequence is 15 residues long.

By share, this clonotype ranks as medium-sized. The V gene is TRBV6-2 or TRBV6-3, the J gene TRBJ1-2; TRBD1 aligns across 7 bases. Unmatched junction bases numbered 3, after V lost 4 bases and J lost 7 bases. The CDR3 is 12 amino acids. The germline V gene has CDR1 MNHEY and CDR2 SVGEGT. The CDR3 protein is CASSSAGGGYTF. The CDR3 DNA reads TGTGCCAGCAGTTCGGCAGGGGGTGGCTACACCTTC.

There are a few counts of this clonotype. J is TRBJ2-5 and V is TRBV7-9; the match to TRBD1 covers 7 bases. In germline, CDR1 is SEHNR, CDR2 FQNEAQ (reference sequence). V was clipped by 8 bases and J by 3 bases; unmatched bases: 9. CDR3 length: 14 amino acids. CDR3 nucleotides: TGTGCCAGCCACAGGGGTCACCTCGAAGAGACCCAGTACTTC. This translates into CASHRGHLEETQYF. Full variable domain (rest looked up from reference TRBV7-9 and TRBJ2-5): DTGVSQNPRHKITKRGQNVTFRCDPISEHNRLYWYRQTLGQGPEFLTYFQNEAQLEKSRLLSDRFSAERPKGSFSTLEIQRTEQGDSAMYLCASHRGHLEETQYFGPGTRLLVL.

This clonotype has only a few counts. The germline gene is not matched at one end of the junction; a read error may be the cause. The rearrangement joins TRBV4-2 to TRBJ2-2, with 9 positions matching TRBD2. Per the germline V gene, CDR1 is LGHNA and CDR2 is YNFKEQ. There are 16 residues in the CDR3. The CDR3 DNA follows: TGCGCCAGCAGCCACCCAGCGGGAGGTCTTACCGGGGAGCTGTTTTTT. This codes for CASSHPAGGLTGELFF.

To note about this clonotype: With a much larger clone just one base away, this may be a read error. The chain employs TRBV10-3 and TRBJ2-1; 9 positions agree with TRBD2. CDR3 length: 14 residues. Germline V gene lookup returns CDR1 ENHRY and CDR2 SYGVKD. CDR3 nucleotide sequence: TGTGCCATCAGTGAAAGCGGGGGGCCTAATGACCAGTTCTTC. Protein product: CAISESGGPNDQFF.

By sample fraction, this clonotype is medium-sized. The chain employs TRBV6-5 and TRBJ2-1; D remains ambiguous. The CDR3 loop spans 14 amino acids. Germline CDR1 reads MNHEY; CDR2 reads SVGAGI. V was clipped by 2 bases and J by 1 base, with 6 bases between them. In DNA form, the CDR3 reads TGTGCCAGCAGTTACCCGGGTTCCTACAATGAGCAGTTCTTC. Protein product: CASSYPGSYNEQFF.